This TCR beta chain emerged from a study of T cells in Graves' hyperthyroidism and ophthalmopathy. Broader study findings: Blood samples included most of the expanded thyroid clonotypes exceeding 0.001.

The patients, who ranged from 18 to 65 in age, presented with newly diagnosed hyperthyroidism lasting under 2 months. Amplification targeted TCR beta CDR3 regions from RNA transcripts. TCR CDR3 regions were first amplified by RT-PCR with HTBI primers. From the multiplex PCR reads, TCRdb called clonotypes with MiXCR, one entry per CDR3 protein. The data contain around 250,000 distinct CDR3 sequences, roughly 14% of them singletons. This clonotype turned up a few times. Its antigen remains unidentified. The CDR3 runs to 14 residues. Germline CDR1 is DFQATT and CDR2 is SNEGSKA (reference sequence). The V segment lost 2 bases and the J segment 9 bases; nucleotides outside the gene matches: 8.

This chain uses TRBV20-1 with TRBJ2-3; TRBD2 matches at 10 bases. The receptor's source is a woman between 35 and 50 years old with Graves' hyperthyroidism that later progressed to Graves' ophthalmopathy. Sequencing used blood. CDR3 DNA: TGCAGTGCTAGAAAGGGGCTAGCGGGAGTCACGCAGTATTTT. It codes for CSARKGLAGVTQYF.